This entry describes one T cell receptor (beta chain). Its matching antigen is unknown. The record originates from a study of glioma-infiltrating T cells after dendritic cell vaccination. Study information: At biweekly intervals, patients got three intradermal dendritic cell vaccine injections.

Trimming shortened V by 3 bases and J by 0 bases, and 9 bases separated the two germline ends. Germline loops: CDR1 SQVTM, CDR2 ANQGSEA. The CDR3 extends over 14 amino acids. Broader study findings: TCR clonality showed no direct relationship with survival. Longer survival after dendritic cell vaccination followed higher pretreatment TIL content.

Documented time point: after dendritic cell vaccination, including at tumor progression/relapse. Sequencing used immunoSEQ multiplex PCR; TCRdb keeps in-frame clones, though not all of them. The top ten clones hold approximately 2% of a sample with around 90,000 clones, roughly 77% of them seen once. The clonotype was recovered from a human donor with glioblastoma. This chain uses TRBV29-1 with TRBJ1-3, with D unclear. Sequenced here: blood, sampled after dendritic cell vaccination. Written as DNA, the CDR3 is TGCAGCGTTGAGAGGGCGAACTCTGGAAACACCATATATTTT. Protein: CSVERANSGNTIYF.